A selection of T cell receptor beta chains follows, all from one sample in a study of T-cell memory formation after mild COVID-19. MiXCR, applied by TCRdb to the 5' RACE reads, yields one record per CDR3 protein. The profile covers under 600,000 distinct CDR3 sequences, with about 22% appearing a single time and 7% to 9% taken by the ten largest. The sample comprised PBMCs or a T cell subset sorted from them (not recorded which). Receptors were obtained from an adult woman who had mild COVID-19 (a few samples of this study predate the infection). Cell type and time point are not known. The CDR3 runs from the conserved cysteine through the conserved F or W. A D gene is named only where the DNA matches it firmly. Clone size is given for some rows only: seen once, a few or many times, or a class if the clone is expanded.

j_call	clone_size	d_call	v_call	cdr3_aa	cdr3_nt
TRBJ2-7	.	.	TRBV4-3	CASSQEGEQGMGEQYF	TGCGCCAGCAGCCAAGAGGGTGAACAGGGAATGGGGGAGCAGTACTTC
TRBJ1-1	.	.	TRBV7-6	CASSSTGPNTEAFF	TGTGCCAGCAGCTCTACAGGGCCTAACACTGAAGCTTTCTTT
TRBJ2-1	.	.	TRBV3-1	CASSRTPGRGPYNEQFF	TGTGCCAGCAGCCGTACCCCGGGGAGGGGGCCCTACAATGAGCAGTTCTTC
TRBJ2-7	.	.	TRBV19	CASSPWSAGPKVGYEQYF	TGTGCCAGTAGCCCATGGTCGGCAGGACCTAAGGTCGGATACGAGCAGTACTTC
TRBJ2-2	.	.	TRBV29-1	CSVRLDYQYNTGELFF	TGCAGCGTTCGGCTTGACTACCAGTACAACACCGGGGAGCTGTTTTTT
TRBJ2-3	.	.	TRBV20-1	CSARPRNSSTDTQYF	TGCAGTGCTAGACCAAGAAACTCTAGCACAGATACGCAGTATTTT
TRBJ2-5	.	.	TRBV4-3	CASSQAPERQETQYF	TGCGCCAGCAGCCAAGCCCCGGAAAGACAAGAGACCCAGTACTTC
TRBJ1-4	.	.	TRBV7-9	CASSFGTLVEYEKLFF	TGTGCCAGCAGCTTCGGAACCCTGGTAGAGTATGAAAAACTGTTTTTT
TRBJ2-5	few	.	TRBV6-6	CASSSQLAAGETQYF	TGTGCCAGCAGTTCACAACTAGCTGCGGGGGAGACCCAGTACTTC
TRBJ2-7	.	TRBD2	TRBV2	CAFGTSGRSYEQYF	TGTGCCTTCGGGACTAGCGGCCGCTCCTACGAGCAGTACTTC
TRBJ2-3	many	.	TRBV24-1	CATSDTREIDTQYF	TGTGCCACCAGTGATACCAGGGAGATAGATACGCAGTATTTT
TRBJ1-1	few	.	TRBV10-3	CAISEVLAGAEAFF	TGTGCCATCAGTGAAGTTTTGGCGGGCGCTGAAGCTTTCTTT
TRBJ1-2	.	.	TRBV6-6	CASSYSGEYGYSF	TGTGCCAGCAGTTACTCCGGAGAGTATGGCTACTCCTTC
TRBJ1-6	.	TRBD1	TRBV12-3/TRBV12-4	CASSHTGGSSPLHF	TGTGCCAGCAGCCACACAGGGGGTAGTTCACCCCTCCACTTT
TRBJ2-7	.	TRBD2	TRBV7-6	CASSLASASGSIEQYF	TGTGCCAGCAGCTTAGCTTCGGCTAGCGGGAGCATCGAGCAGTACTTC
TRBJ2-7	.	TRBD1	TRBV24-1	CATSDGQGWSYEQYF	TGTGCCACCAGTGATGGACAGGGCTGGTCCTACGAGCAGTACTTC
TRBJ2-7	.	.	TRBV20-1	CSIPGVHSYEQYF	TGCAGTATACCGGGGGTCCACTCCTACGAGCAGTACTTC
TRBJ1-2	few	TRBD1	TRBV12-3/TRBV12-4	CASSLEGATNYGYTF	TGTGCCAGCAGTCTAGAGGGGGCAACTAACTATGGCTACACCTTC
TRBJ2-2	.	.	TRBV5-1	CASSLRVAEYGELFF	TGCGCCAGCAGCCTCCGGGTAGCGGAATACGGGGAGCTGTTTTTT
TRBJ2-1	few	TRBD2	TRBV12-3/TRBV12-4	CASSRTSGRINEQFF	TGTGCCAGCAGTCGGACTAGCGGGAGGATCAATGAGCAGTTCTTC
TRBJ1-1	.	.	TRBV12-3/TRBV12-4	CASSLMAGEAFF	TGTGCCAGCAGTTTGATGGCAGGTGAAGCTTTCTTT
TRBJ1-2	.	.	TRBV6-5	CASSDQGYGYTF	TGTGCCAGCAGTGACCAGGGTTACGGCTACACCTTC
TRBJ2-1	few	TRBD2	TRBV27	CASSRTSGTQFF	TGTGCCAGCAGTCGGACTAGCGGGACGCAGTTCTTC
TRBJ2-2	.	TRBD2	TRBV9	CASSGSGGYTGELFF	TGTGCCAGCTCGGGGAGCGGGGGGTACACCGGGGAGCTGTTTTTT
TRBJ2-1	few	TRBD2	TRBV20-1	CSARPASGRGNEQFF	TGCAGTGCTAGACCCGCTAGCGGGAGGGGCAATGAGCAGTTCTTC
TRBJ2-3	few	.	TRBV6-5	CASKPLGGPPVDTQYF	TGTGCCAGCAAACCTCTCGGGGGGCCTCCTGTGGATACGCAGTATTTT
TRBJ1-3	few	.	TRBV12-3/TRBV12-4	CASSFRGGGNTIYF	TGTGCCAGCAGTTTCCGAGGAGGGGGAAACACCATATATTTT
TRBJ2-1	.	TRBD1	TRBV28	CASSSATGAGYNEQFF	TGTGCCAGCAGTTCGGCGACAGGGGCAGGTTACAATGAGCAGTTCTTC
TRBJ2-7	few	TRBD2	TRBV3-1	CASSQDFFGAGVLSYEQYF	TGTGCCAGCAGCCAAGATTTTTTCGGAGCGGGAGTCCTCTCCTACGAGCAGTACTTC
TRBJ2-5	.	.	TRBV15	CATSRSQTSQETQYF	TGTGCCACCAGCAGAAGTCAGACTTCTCAAGAGACCCAGTACTTC
TRBJ2-1	few	TRBD2	TRBV7-9	CASSSPRLARLKEQFF	TGTGCCAGCAGCTCCCCGAGACTAGCGCGACTAAAGGAGCAGTTCTTC
TRBJ2-5	.	TRBD2	TRBV24-1	CATSHGGEETQYF	TGTGCCACCAGTCACGGGGGGGAGGAGACCCAGTACTTC
TRBJ2-5	few	TRBD1	TRBV12-3/TRBV12-4	CASSLRTGTGTQYF	TGTGCCAGCAGTTTGAGGACAGGGACGGGGACCCAGTACTTC
TRBJ1-5	many	TRBD1	TRBV4-2	CASSQGVQGSNQPQHF	TGTGCCAGCAGCCAAGGGGTACAGGGGAGCAATCAGCCCCAGCATTTT
TRBJ2-1	few	TRBD2	TRBV5-5	CASRGGTSGGYEQFF	TGTGCCAGCAGGGGAGGGACTAGCGGGGGGTATGAGCAGTTCTTC
TRBJ2-7	.	.	TRBV5-1	CASSLDGKTGSEYF	TGCGCCAGCAGCTTGGACGGGAAGACAGGCAGTGAGTACTTC
TRBJ2-3	.	TRBD2	TRBV7-9	CASSPSLAGITDTQYF	TGTGCCAGCAGCCCGTCCCTAGCGGGGATCACAGATACGCAGTATTTT
TRBJ1-1	.	.	TRBV12-3/TRBV12-4	CASSAPPGPVNTEAFF	TGTGCCAGCAGTGCGCCTCCGGGACCGGTGAACACTGAAGCTTTCTTT
TRBJ1-2	.	.	TRBV7-9	CASSLQGQDGYTF	TGTGCCAGCAGCTTGCAGGGGCAGGATGGCTACACCTTC
TRBJ2-3	.	.	TRBV11-1	CASSPRNPRGSTDTQYF	TGTGCCAGCAGCCCGAGGAACCCAAGGGGAAGCACAGATACGCAGTATTTT
TRBJ2-7	few	.	TRBV6-6	CASGSQQGPYEQYF	TGTGCCAGCGGTTCGCAACAGGGTCCGTACGAGCAGTACTTC
TRBJ1-2	.	.	TRBV10-3	CAISESSNNYGYTF	TGTGCCATCAGTGAGTCGAGTAACAACTATGGCTACACCTTC
TRBJ2-7	.	TRBD2	TRBV4-1	CASRPVLAGQILDYEQYF	TGCGCCAGCCGCCCAGTACTAGCGGGGCAGATCCTCGACTACGAGCAGTACTTC
TRBJ2-7	many	.	TRBV2	CASSARPLGEQYF	TGTGCCAGCAGTGCTAGACCCCTCGGCGAGCAGTACTTC
TRBJ1-6	few	TRBD1	TRBV7-9	CASSWTGGVETPHF	TGTGCCAGCAGCTGGACAGGGGGAGTTGAAACCCCCCACTTT
TRBJ2-1	few	.	TRBV30	CAWGDSHNEQFF	TGTGCCTGGGGGGACTCCCACAATGAGCAGTTCTTC
TRBJ2-7	.	TRBD1	TRBV7-2	CASSSMDRVYEQYF	TGTGCCAGCAGCTCCATGGACAGGGTCTACGAGCAGTACTTC
TRBJ1-1	.	.	TRBV2	CASSALGRMNTEAFF	TGTGCCAGCAGTGCCTTGGGGAGGATGAACACTGAAGCTTTCTTT